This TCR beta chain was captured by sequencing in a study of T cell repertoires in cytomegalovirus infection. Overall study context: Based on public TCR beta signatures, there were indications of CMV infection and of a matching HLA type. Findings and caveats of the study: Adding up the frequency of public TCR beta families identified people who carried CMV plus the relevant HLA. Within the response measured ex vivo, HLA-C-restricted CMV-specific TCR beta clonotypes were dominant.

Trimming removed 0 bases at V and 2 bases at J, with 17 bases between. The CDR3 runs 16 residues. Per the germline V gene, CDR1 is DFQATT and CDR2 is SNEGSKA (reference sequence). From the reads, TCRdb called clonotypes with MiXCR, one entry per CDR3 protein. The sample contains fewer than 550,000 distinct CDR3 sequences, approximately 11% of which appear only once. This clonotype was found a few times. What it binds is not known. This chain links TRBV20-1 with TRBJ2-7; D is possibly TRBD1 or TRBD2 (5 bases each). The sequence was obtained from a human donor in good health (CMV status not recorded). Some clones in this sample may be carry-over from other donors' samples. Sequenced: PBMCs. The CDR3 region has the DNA TGCAGTGCTAGAGATCGGGATAAACAGGCTACCTACGAGCAGTACTTC. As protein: CSARDRDKQATYEQYF.